The rows below give T cell receptor beta chains drawn from one sample of a study of blood T cells in healthy people across ages. MiXCR was run by TCRdb on the 5' RACE reads, yielding one entry per CDR3 protein. This table has 1.5 million to 2 million distinct CDR3 sequences, 40% to 55% appearing once. The sample was blood. All receptors come from a woman between 40 and 50 years old in good health. Both conserved end residues are part of each CDR3. Each record gives: D gene, V gene, J gene, clone size, CDR3 protein, CDR3 DNA. A D gene is named only where the DNA matches it firmly. Where a row states a size, it is once, few, many or the class of an expanded clone; other rows omit it.

d_call: TRBD1
v_call: TRBV6-1
j_call: TRBJ2-7
clone_size: NA
cdr3_aa: CASSEGDRAFYEQYF
cdr3_nt: TGTGCCAGCAGTGAAGGGGACAGGGCTTTCTACGAGCAGTACTTC

d_call: TRBD1
v_call: TRBV6-5
j_call: TRBJ1-3
clone_size: NA
cdr3_aa: CASSYSGQGDPRNTIYF
cdr3_nt: TGTGCCAGCAGTTACTCGGGACAGGGGGACCCTAGAAACACCATATATTTT

d_call: NA
v_call: TRBV4-2
j_call: TRBJ2-5
clone_size: NA
cdr3_aa: CASGEVLSPTDQYF
cdr3_nt: TGTGCCAGCGGCGAAGTTCTATCTCCTACGGACCAGTACTTC

d_call: NA
v_call: TRBV6-1
j_call: TRBJ1-2
clone_size: few
cdr3_aa: CASSAINRGYTF
cdr3_nt: TGTGCCAGCAGTGCAATCAATCGTGGCTACACCTTC

d_call: TRBD1
v_call: TRBV5-1
j_call: TRBJ2-3
clone_size: NA
cdr3_aa: CASRGSQGFSDTRYF
cdr3_nt: TGCGCCAGCAGGGGTTCACAGGGGTTCTCAGATACGCGGTATTTT

d_call: NA
v_call: TRBV7-9
j_call: TRBJ2-6
clone_size: few
cdr3_aa: CASSLVRQGPSSGANVLTF
cdr3_nt: TGTGCCAGCAGCTTAGTCCGGCAGGGACCCTCCTCTGGGGCCAACGTCCTGACTTTC

d_call: TRBD1
v_call: TRBV10-1
j_call: TRBJ2-5
clone_size: NA
cdr3_aa: CASCEQLGQGEETQYF
cdr3_nt: TGCGCCAGCTGTGAGCAGTTGGGACAGGGGGAAGAGACCCAGTACTTC

d_call: TRBD2
v_call: TRBV4-1
j_call: TRBJ2-1
clone_size: few
cdr3_aa: CASSSRTSGGAFNEQFF
cdr3_nt: TGCGCCAGCAGCTCCCGGACTAGCGGGGGGGCCTTCAATGAGCAGTTCTTC

d_call: NA
v_call: TRBV7-9
j_call: TRBJ1-2
clone_size: NA
cdr3_aa: CASSFWAQTEHYGYTF
cdr3_nt: TGTGCCAGCAGCTTCTGGGCTCAGACGGAACACTATGGCTACACCTTC

d_call: NA
v_call: TRBV7-7
j_call: TRBJ2-3
clone_size: once
cdr3_aa: CASSLRTYSTDTQYF
cdr3_nt: TGTGCTAGCAGCTTACGGACGTATAGCACAGATACGCAGTATTTT

d_call: TRBD2
v_call: TRBV7-8
j_call: TRBJ2-7
clone_size: NA
cdr3_aa: CVSSLGYSGVSSYEQYF
cdr3_nt: TGTGTCAGCAGCTTGGGGTATAGCGGGGTAAGCTCCTACGAGCAGTACTTC

d_call: NA
v_call: TRBV27
j_call: TRBJ2-4
clone_size: NA
cdr3_aa: CASSFRPGENIQYF
cdr3_nt: TGTGCCAGCAGTTTCCGTCCTGGGGAAAACATTCAGTACTTC

d_call: NA
v_call: TRBV15
j_call: TRBJ1-6
clone_size: NA
cdr3_aa: CATSAMGDNSLLHF
cdr3_nt: TGTGCCACCAGCGCCATGGGGGACAATTCACTCCTCCACTTT

d_call: NA
v_call: TRBV6-6
j_call: TRBJ2-5
clone_size: few
cdr3_aa: CASTTGLVQETQYF
cdr3_nt: TGTGCCAGCACCACCGGACTGGTCCAAGAGACCCAGTACTTC

d_call: NA
v_call: TRBV4-3
j_call: TRBJ2-3
clone_size: NA
cdr3_aa: CASSQDEDTDTQYF
cdr3_nt: TGCGCCAGCAGCCAAGATGAAGACACAGATACGCAGTATTTT

d_call: NA
v_call: TRBV5-1
j_call: TRBJ1-2
clone_size: NA
cdr3_aa: CASSLDQGVSGYTF
cdr3_nt: TGCGCCAGCAGCTTGGACCAGGGCGTCTCTGGCTACACCTTC